This T cell receptor (beta chain) was observed in a study of blood T cell repertoires in COVID-19. At the level of the study: Samples came from the United States, Italy and Spain, spanning acute and convalescent COVID-19. T cells, B-cell-depleted T cells, or PBMCs supplied cDNA or gDNA.

This CDR3 is 16 amino acids long. CDR1 MDHEN and CDR2 SYDVKM come from the germline V gene. V was pared by 4 bases and J by 0 bases, with 16 bases between. Per the study methods: By means of reference gene primer amplification, nucleated cell counts were estimated. The data were produced by immunoSEQ multiplex PCR, yet TCRdb's version contains in-frame clones alone and is incomplete. V and J calls and clone size come straight from that table; D and trimming were deduced from the DNA. The sample yields 180,000 or so clones, 75% to 90% seen once. This clone was seen once. The chain uses TRBV28 and TRBJ2-7; tentative D call: TRBD1 (5 bases). The material sequenced was peripheral blood. The sequence was collected from an older woman with acute or convalescent COVID-19. The CDR3 DNA follows: TGTGCCAGCAGTTCGGACATTTCCCTCCCCTCCTACGAGCAGTACTTC. It specifies CASSSDISLPSYEQYF.